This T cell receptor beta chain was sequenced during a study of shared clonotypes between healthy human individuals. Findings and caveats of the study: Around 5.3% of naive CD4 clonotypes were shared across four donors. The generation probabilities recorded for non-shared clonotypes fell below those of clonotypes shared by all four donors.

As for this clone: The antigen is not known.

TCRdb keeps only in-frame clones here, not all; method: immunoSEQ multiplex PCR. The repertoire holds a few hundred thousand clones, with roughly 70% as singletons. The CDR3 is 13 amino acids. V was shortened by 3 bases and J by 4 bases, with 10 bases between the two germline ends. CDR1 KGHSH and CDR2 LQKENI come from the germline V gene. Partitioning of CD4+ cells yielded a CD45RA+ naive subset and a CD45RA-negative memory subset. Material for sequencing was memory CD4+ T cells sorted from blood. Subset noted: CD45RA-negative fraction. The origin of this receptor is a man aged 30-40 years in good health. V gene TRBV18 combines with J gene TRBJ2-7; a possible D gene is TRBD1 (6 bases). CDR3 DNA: TGTGCCAGCTCACCGGGGGCAAGGTACGAGCAGTACTTC. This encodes CASSPGARYEQYF.